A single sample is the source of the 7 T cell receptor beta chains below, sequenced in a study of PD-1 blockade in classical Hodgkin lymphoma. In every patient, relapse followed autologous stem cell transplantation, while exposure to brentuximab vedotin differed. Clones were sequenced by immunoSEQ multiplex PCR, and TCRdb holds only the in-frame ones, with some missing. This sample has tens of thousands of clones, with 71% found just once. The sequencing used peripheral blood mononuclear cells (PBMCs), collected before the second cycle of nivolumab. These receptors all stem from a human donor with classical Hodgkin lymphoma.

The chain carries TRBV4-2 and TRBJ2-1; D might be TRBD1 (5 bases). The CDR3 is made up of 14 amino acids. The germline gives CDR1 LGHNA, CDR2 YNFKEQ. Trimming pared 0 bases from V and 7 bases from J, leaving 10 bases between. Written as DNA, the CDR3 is TGTGCCAGCAGCCAAGAGACAGAAAGAAATGAGCAGTTCTTC. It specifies CASSQETERNEQFF.

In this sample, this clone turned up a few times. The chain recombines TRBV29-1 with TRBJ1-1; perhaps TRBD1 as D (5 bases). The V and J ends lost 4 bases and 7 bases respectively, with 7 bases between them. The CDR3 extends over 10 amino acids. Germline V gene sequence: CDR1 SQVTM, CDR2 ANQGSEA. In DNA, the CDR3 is TGCAGCGTTGTGAGGGGTGAAGCTTTCTTT. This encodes CSVVRGEAFF.

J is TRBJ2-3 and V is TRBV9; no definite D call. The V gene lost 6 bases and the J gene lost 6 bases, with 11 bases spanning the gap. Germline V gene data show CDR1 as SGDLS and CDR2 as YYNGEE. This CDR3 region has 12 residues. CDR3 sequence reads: CASTPIGDTQYF. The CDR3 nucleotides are TGTGCCAGCACCCCAATCGGGGATACGCAGTATTTT.

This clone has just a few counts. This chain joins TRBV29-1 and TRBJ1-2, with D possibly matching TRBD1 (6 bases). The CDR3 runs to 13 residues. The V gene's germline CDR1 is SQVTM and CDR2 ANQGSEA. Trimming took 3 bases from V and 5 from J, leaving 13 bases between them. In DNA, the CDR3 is TGCAGCGTTGACTTGGACAGATATTATGGCTACACCTTC. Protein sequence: CSVDLDRYYGYTF.

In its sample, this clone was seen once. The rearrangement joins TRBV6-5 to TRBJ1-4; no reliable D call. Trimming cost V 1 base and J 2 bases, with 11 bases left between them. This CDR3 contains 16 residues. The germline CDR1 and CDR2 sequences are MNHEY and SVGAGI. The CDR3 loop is CASSYYSRRTNEKLFF. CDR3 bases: TGTGCCAGCAGTTACTATTCGAGGAGGACTAATGAAAAACTGTTTTTT.

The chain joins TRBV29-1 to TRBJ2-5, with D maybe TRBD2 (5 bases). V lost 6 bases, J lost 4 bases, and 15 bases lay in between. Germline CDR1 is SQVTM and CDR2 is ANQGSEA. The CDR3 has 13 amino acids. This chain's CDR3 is CSVSSRRRETQYF. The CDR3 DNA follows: TGCAGCGTAAGTTCTAGGAGGCGAGAGACCCAGTACTTC.

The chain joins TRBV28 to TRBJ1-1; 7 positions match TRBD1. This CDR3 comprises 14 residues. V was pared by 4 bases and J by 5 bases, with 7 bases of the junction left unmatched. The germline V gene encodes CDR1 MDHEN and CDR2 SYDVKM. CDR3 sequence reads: CASSSPPGGTEAFF. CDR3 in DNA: TGTGCCAGCAGTTCCCCTCCAGGGGGAACTGAAGCTTTCTTT.